A single sample gave rise to the 16 T cell receptor beta chains below, sequenced in a study of T cell changes during pregnancy in multiple sclerosis. Sequencing was performed with immunoSEQ multiplex PCR; in TCRdb, only in-frame clones are kept and a portion is missing. The sample has 100,000 or so clones, around nine tenths seen once; the top ten hold roughly 1.2%. Sequenced material: peripheral blood, taken in the second trimester of pregnancy. The receptors were gathered from a female donor with multiple sclerosis, enrolled in a pregnancy study.

The J gene is TRBJ2-5, the V gene TRBV5-1; 14 bases match TRBD2. Germline CDR1 SGHRS, CDR2 YFSETQ. The CDR3 has 16 residues. The V and J ends lost 0 bases and 7 bases, in that order; junction bases with no gene match: 5. CDR3: CASSLAGLAGGVTQYF. The CDR3 DNA follows: TGCGCCAGCAGCTTGGCCGGACTAGCGGGAGGTGTGACCCAGTACTTC.

The chain has TRBV19 and TRBJ1-1; 9 bases align to TRBD1. This CDR3 comprises 15 residues. Germline V gives CDR1 LNHDA, CDR2 SQIVND (reference sequence). Trimming took 5 bases from V and 4 from J; bases not matched to a gene: 8. The CDR3 region is CASSAYRGPGTEAFF. Here the CDR3 DNA reads TGTGCCAGTAGTGCCTACAGGGGGCCGGGCACTGAAGCTTTCTTT.

This chain connects TRBV11-2 to TRBJ2-7; the D gene is possibly TRBD1 (6 bases). The CDR3 extends over 14 amino acids. The germline V gene encodes CDR1 SGHAT and CDR2 FQNNGV. V lost 2 bases to trimming and J lost 2 bases, with 10 bases between them. The CDR3 reads CASSLLGATYEQYF. DNA for the CDR3: TGTGCCAGCAGCTTATTGGGGGCTACCTACGAGCAGTACTTC.

This chain joins TRBV18 and TRBJ2-1; weak D call: TRBD2 (6 bases). The V end was cut by 2 bases, the J end by 7 bases, with 18 bases between. Germline V gene lookup returns CDR1 KGHSH and CDR2 LQKENI. This CDR3 is 16 amino acids long. CDR3 sequence: CASSPRSGPGENEQFF. In nucleotides, the CDR3 is TGTGCCAGCTCACCAAGGTCAGGGCCGGGAGAGAATGAGCAGTTCTTC.

CDR3 region: CAISESRDSARQYF. Written as DNA, the CDR3 is TGTGCCATCAGTGAGTCGAGGGACTCAGCCCGGCAGTACTTC. The chain links TRBV10-3 to TRBJ2-7; TRBD2 might be the D (6 bases). Germline V gene data show CDR1 as ENHRY and CDR2 as SYGVKD. The ends were cut back, 0 bases at V and 9 bases at J, with 15 bases in the middle. The CDR3 sequence is 14 residues long.

The chain combines TRBV10-3 with TRBJ2-3; the D gene is possibly TRBD1 (6 bases). The CDR3 contains 15 residues. Germline CDR1 ENHRY, CDR2 SYGVKD. Trimming removed 11 bases from V and 1 base from J, with 19 bases in between. The CDR3 loop is CAARGPLERTDTQYF. The CDR3 DNA sequence: TGTGCCGCCAGGGGACCCCTAGAACGCACAGATACGCAGTATTTT.

The rearrangement joins TRBV5-1 to TRBJ1-2; 7 nucleotides line up with TRBD1. The CDR3 consists of 14 residues. The J segment lost 3 bases and the V segment lost 0 bases, leaving 2 bases of the junction unmatched. Per germline, CDR1 SGHRS and CDR2 YFSETQ. The CDR3 region is CASSLEQGYYGYTF. The CDR3 nucleotides are TGCGCCAGCAGCTTGGAACAGGGGTACTATGGCTACACCTTC.

The CDR3: CASSWGGGAHTGELFF. In DNA form, the CDR3 reads TGTGCCAGCAGTTGGGGAGGAGGGGCTCACACCGGGGAGCTGTTTTTT. The chain joins TRBV6-5 to TRBJ2-2, with TRBD2 as a possible D gene (6 bases). The CDR3 has 16 residues. Trimming stripped 4 bases from V and 3 bases from J, with 15 bases between. Germline CDR1 is MNHEY and CDR2 is SVGAGI.

J is TRBJ2-2 and V is TRBV20-1; D uncertain. The CDR3 totals 11 residues. Looked up from germline, CDR1 is DFQATT and CDR2 is SNEGSKA (reference sequence). V lost 3 bases to trimming and J lost 7 bases, with 6 bases between them. In DNA form, the CDR3 reads TGCAGTGCTAGCGTCGTCGGGGAGCTGTTTTTT. This codes for CSASVVGELFF.

The chain recombines TRBV7-2 with TRBJ2-2; 8 bases are shared with TRBD1. V trimming: 4 bases; J trimming: 0 bases; junction bases outside the gene matches: 4. The CDR3 has 16 residues. Germline CDR1 SGHTA, CDR2 FQGNSA. This chain's CDR3 is CASSSGQDPNTGELFF. The CDR3 DNA follows: TGTGCCAGCAGCTCGGGACAGGACCCGAACACCGGGGAGCTGTTTTTT. Together with reference TRBV7-2 and TRBJ2-2, the CDR3 gives the full variable domain: GAGVSQSPSNKVTEKGKDVELRCDPISGHTALYWYRQSLGQGLEFLIYFQGNSAPDKSGLPSDRFSAERTGGSVSTLTIQRTQQEDSAVYLCASSSGQDPNTGELFFGEGSRLTVL.

This clone was detected ten times or more. This rearrangement joins TRBV29-1 to TRBJ1-1, with 9 bases aligning to TRBD1. The CDR3 spans 12 residues. Germline V gene data show CDR1 as SQVTM and CDR2 as ANQGSEA. Trimming took 6 bases from V and 4 from J; bases not matched to a gene: 3. In DNA form, the CDR3 reads TGCAGCGTAACAGGGGGCGTCACTGAAGCTTTCTTT. This gives the protein CSVTGGVTEAFF.

The chain is built from TRBV30 and TRBJ2-7; TRBD1 is a possible D gene (7 bases). The CDR3 loop spans 14 amino acids. Looked up from germline, CDR1 is GTSNPN and CDR2 is SVGIG (reference sequence). The V end lost 3 bases, the J end lost 0 bases, and 12 bases lay between the germline ends. This CDR3 is CAWRAQGGSYEQYF. CDR3 DNA sequence: TGTGCCTGGAGAGCTCAGGGGGGCTCCTACGAGCAGTACTTC.

The V gene is TRBV9, the J gene TRBJ2-2; D is unresolved. There are 15 residues in the CDR3. V lost 4 bases to trimming and J lost 6 bases, with 16 bases between them. Germline lookup yields CDR1 SGDLS and CDR2 YYNGEE. This chain's CDR3 is CASSPLELVAGELFF. The CDR3 DNA sequence: TGTGCCAGCAGCCCGTTGGAGTTGGTGGCCGGGGAGCTGTTTTTT. The full variable domain, in which reference TRBV9 and TRBJ2-2 provide the parts outside the CDR3, is DSGVTQTPKHLITATGQRVTLRCSPRSGDLSVYWYQQSLDQGLQFLIQYYNGEERAKGNILERFSAQQFPDLHSELNLSSLELGDSALYFCASSPLELVAGELFFGEGSRLTVL.

This clone was seen only once. The rearrangement links TRBV4-1 to TRBJ1-4; TRBD1 is a possible D gene (5 bases). Trimming took 3 bases from V and 5 from J, leaving 7 bases between them. This CDR3 spans 13 amino acids. CDR1 and CDR2 (germline): MGHRA, YSYEKL. The CDR3 DNA reads TGCGCCAGCAGCCATCGGGGGAATGAAAAACTGTTTTTT. Amino acids: CASSHRGNEKLFF.

CDR3 nucleotide sequence: TGTGCCACCAGCAGAGATCGGGGGGCTCAGAGCTCTGGAAACACCATATATTTT. Translating it yields CATSRDRGAQSSGNTIYF. The chain couples TRBV15 to TRBJ1-3; TRBD1 might be the D (6 bases). CDR1 is LNHNV and CDR2 is YYDKDF in the germline V gene (reference sequence). Between the trimmed V and J ends, which lost 0 bases and 0 bases, there was a span of 15 bases. CDR3 length: 18 amino acids.

This rearrangement joins TRBV28 to TRBJ1-1; D perhaps matches TRBD1 (5 bases). Germline CDR1 and CDR2: MDHEN and SYDVKM. The length of the CDR3 is 15 residues. V dropped 4 bases and J dropped 0 bases, with 12 bases sitting between them. The CDR3 spells CASSYPAGLNTEAFF. In DNA form, the CDR3 reads TGTGCCAGCAGTTACCCAGCAGGGCTGAACACTGAAGCTTTCTTT.